This paragraph reports one T cell receptor (beta chain). Starting from genomic DNA, TCR beta CDR3 was amplified through two-round multiplex PCR. Individual primers that were specific to each TRBV and TRBJ gene served in first-round PCR. MiXCR, run by TCRdb on the multiplex PCR reads, gives a single entry per CDR3 protein. The data hold about 36,000 distinct CDR3 sequences, with 30% to 35% observed a single time. Germline CDR1 and CDR2: MDHEN and SYDVKM. The junction had 16 bases not matched to a gene; V was cut back by 7 bases and J by 8 bases. The CDR3 consists of 15 residues. This sample stems from a study of prognosis after radiotherapy for stage I lung cancer.

The chain links TRBV28 to TRBJ1-2, with 7 positions matching TRBD1. This clonotype originated in a donor aged 50 or older with non-small cell lung cancer. The material was PBMCs, obtained before or after stereotactic body radiation therapy (not recorded which). In nucleotides, the CDR3 is TGTGCCAGCACTCCGGTAACAGGGGTACATCGCGGCTACACCTTC. It yields the protein CASTPVTGVHRGYTF.